This TCR beta chain was identified during a study of early T cells in non-severe SARS-CoV-2 infection (dated by TCRdb to about 2021). Context from the whole study: Because TCR sequencing was done on bulk RNA from unsorted whole blood, the alpha and beta chains could not be paired. Study-level results and caveats: VDJdb matching was skewed toward anti-spike CD8 responses and likely underestimated virus-specific expansions, missing private and CD4 specificities.

Library creation used 5' RACE. Sequencing took place on a NextSeq 500. Unique molecular identifiers were attached to individual cDNA molecules in the TCR library protocol so that sequencing error and PCR bias could be corrected. TCR alpha and beta chains were both sequenced, and the abundances of alpha and beta sequences in each sample were closely correlated with each other. In the authors' own workflow: V gene, J gene and CDR3 annotation of TCR sequences was performed with Decombinator V4. TCRs were defined as expanded if a significant change between any two time points was detected under a Poisson model with p below 0.0001. TCR abundances were normalised to the total number of TCRs sequenced per sample and expressed as counts per million. TRAV1-2 paired with TRAJ12, TRAJ20 or TRAJ33 defined MAIT TCRs, while TRAV10 paired with TRAJ18 defined iNKT TCRs. VDJdb, accessed 1 November 2021, was searched for CMV, EBV and SARS-CoV-2 annotated TCRs, excluding TCRs annotated for multiple antigens. TCRdb reprocessed the public reads (quality trimming at Q25 with fastp, clone calling with MiXCR) and kept in-frame beta chains. Duplicate CDR3 protein sequences are folded into a single record with the most common DNA and genes. These V and J calls rely on TCRdb rather than the paper's analysis. Recorded for this sample are over 45,000 distinct CDR3 sequences; around 5.6% of them occurred a single time. The ten largest clones take up roughly 4.5% of the sample.

This was a case-control study nested in a cohort of healthcare workers in London, UK, who had nasopharyngeal swab PCR tests and blood samples taken every week. Healthcare workers were recruited between 23 and 31 March 2020, during the week of the UK lockdown, and were followed weekly for up to about 15 weeks. This clonotype was counted at least ten times. It has no known antigen specificity. One base away there is no much larger clone; base qualities are not given. Per the germline V gene, SNHLY is the CDR1 and FYNNEI is the CDR2. The CDR3 runs 15 residues from the cysteine to the phenylalanine. The sequence is cut down to CDR3 DNA, 45 bases in frame from base 1. The junction shows trimming of 0 bases on V and 4 bases on J, plus 9 bases between the germline ends.

The rearranged segments are TRBV2 and TRBJ1-4, and the D gene may be TRBD1, 5 bases matching. Specimen: whole blood. The receptor was isolated from an adult who was a healthcare worker with PCR-confirmed SARS-CoV-2 infection or an uninfected control (not recorded which). For the CDR3, the sequence is CASSEARGRNEKLFF. The nucleotide sequence reads as follows: TGTGCCAGCAGTGAAGCAAGGGGCCGTAATGAAAAACTGTTTTTT.